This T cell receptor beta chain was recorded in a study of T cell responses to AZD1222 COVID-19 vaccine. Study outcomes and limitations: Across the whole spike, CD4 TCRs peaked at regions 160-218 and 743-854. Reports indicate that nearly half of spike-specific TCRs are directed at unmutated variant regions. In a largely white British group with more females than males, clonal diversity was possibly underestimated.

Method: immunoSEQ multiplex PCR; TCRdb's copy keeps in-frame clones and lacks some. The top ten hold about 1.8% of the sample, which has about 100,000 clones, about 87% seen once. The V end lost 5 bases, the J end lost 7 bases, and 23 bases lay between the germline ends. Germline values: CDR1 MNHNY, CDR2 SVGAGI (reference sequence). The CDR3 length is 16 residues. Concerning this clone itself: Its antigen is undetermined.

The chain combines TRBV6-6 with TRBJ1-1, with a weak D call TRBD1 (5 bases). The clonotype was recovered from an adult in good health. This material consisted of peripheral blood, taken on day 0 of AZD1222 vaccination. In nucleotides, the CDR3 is TGTGCCAGCAGTCCAAACTCACTGGGGGGGGACCTTGAAGCTTTCTTT. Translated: CASSPNSLGGDLEAFF.